This TCR beta chain was profiled in a study of human T cells and chemical hapten exposure. Turning to the study itself: DPC at 2% was the sensitizing agent, placed on roughly 2 cm by roughly 2 cm of upper inner arm skin. A patient group, mainly female, showed alopecia areata, totalis or universalis.

Time point noted: pre-sensitization, week 0. The treatment is: therapeutic diphenylcyclopropenone sensitization with weekly scalp DPC. People who gave samples had alopecia, were 18 to 70 years old, and were suitable for DPC. Worth noting for this clonotype: Its ends do not fully match the called genes, so a read error is possible.

In germline, CDR1 is MNHEY, CDR2 SVGAGI. The CDR3 spans 13 residues. Unique molecular identifiers were linked by the library to individual cDNA molecules. MiXCR, run by TCRdb on the RACE reads, gives a single entry per CDR3 protein. In the table there are some 250,000 distinct CDR3 sequences, around 7.3% of which are singletons. The chain employs TRBV6-5 and TRBJ2-3, with TRBD1 matching over 7 bases. The sequences come from whole blood, collected in connection with sensitization to the hapten diphenylcyclopropenone (DPC). The clonotype was recovered from a young man with alopecia areata. Some clones in this sample may be carry-over from other donors' samples. In DNA form, the CDR3 reads TGTGCCAGCACCACAGGGACCCATGGACAGGAGGTTTTT. Protein product: CASTTGTHGQEVF.